This T cell receptor beta chain was identified in a study of CXCR3-negative and CXCR3-positive naive CD8 T cells. Across the study: The dataset comprises 120 million to 150 million TRB reads in total, with about 1.5 +/- 0.3 million reads per library.

Remarks on this clonotype: The target antigen is unknown.

Regarding the study as a whole: Freshly isolated PBMCs were used in most assays, given partial CXCR3 loss after freezing. Greater hydrophobicity was found in TRB CDR3s of CXCR3-positive naive cells than of CXCR3-negative naive cells. Diversity proved comparably high across both naive subsets and much lower in memory CD8+ cells.

Per the germline V gene, CDR1 is SQVTM and CDR2 is ANQGSEA. The CDR3 consists of 16 residues. The authors made the TRB cDNA libraries by 5' RACE using UMI labels. Following a re-call of the 5' RACE reads, TCRdb has one entry per CDR3 protein and lacks DNA. The listing contains 6,000 to 8,500 distinct CDR3 sequences. V usage is TRBV29-1 and J usage is TRBJ2-7; TCRdb calls TRBD1, which cannot be checked without DNA. The clonotype comes from a human donor in good health. Some clones in this sample may be carry-over from other donors' samples. Material: naive CXCR3- CD8+ T cells from blood. The subset was: CD45RO-CCR7+CD27+CD95- naive CD8+ T cells lacking CXCR3 (TNR3-). CDR3 sequence reads: CSVEDPGQGVFNEQYF.